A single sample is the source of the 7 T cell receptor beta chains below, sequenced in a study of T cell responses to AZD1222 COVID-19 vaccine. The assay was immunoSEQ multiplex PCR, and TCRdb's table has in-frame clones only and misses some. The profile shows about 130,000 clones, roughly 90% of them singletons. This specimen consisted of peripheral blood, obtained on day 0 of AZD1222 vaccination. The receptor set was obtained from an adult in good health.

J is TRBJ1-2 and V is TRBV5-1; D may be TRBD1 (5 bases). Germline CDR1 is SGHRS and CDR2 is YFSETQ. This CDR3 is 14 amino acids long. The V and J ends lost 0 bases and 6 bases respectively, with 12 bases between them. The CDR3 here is CASSLEGRVNGYTF. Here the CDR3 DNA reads TGCGCCAGCAGCTTGGAGGGCAGGGTGAATGGCTACACCTTC.

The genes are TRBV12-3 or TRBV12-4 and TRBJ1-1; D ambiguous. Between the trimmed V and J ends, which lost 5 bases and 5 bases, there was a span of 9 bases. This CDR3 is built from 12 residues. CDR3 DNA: TGTGCCAGCAGTAACCGTGGGACTGAAGCTTTCTTT. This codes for CASSNRGTEAFF.

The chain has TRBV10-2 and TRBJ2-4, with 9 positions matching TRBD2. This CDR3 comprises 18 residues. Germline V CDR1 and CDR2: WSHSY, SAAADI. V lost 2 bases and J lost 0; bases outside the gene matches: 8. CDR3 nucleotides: TGCGCCAGCAGTGAGCGGGTAGCGGGAGACATAGCCAAAAACATTCAGTACTTC. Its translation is CASSERVAGDIAKNIQYF.

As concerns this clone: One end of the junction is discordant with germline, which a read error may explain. This chain's CDR3 is CASSLQETSIYNEQFF. Here the CDR3 DNA reads TGCGCCAGCAGCTTGCAGGAGACTTCAATATACAATGAGCAATTCTTC. V is TRBV5-1 and J is TRBJ2-1; D is uncertain. CDR1 is SGHRS and CDR2 is YFSETQ in the germline V gene. This CDR3 spans 16 amino acids. The whole variable domain, remainder taken from reference TRBV5-1 and TRBJ2-1, is KAGVTQTPRYLIKTRGQQVTLSCSPISGHRSVSWYQQTPGQGLQFLFEYFSETQRNKGNFPGRFSGRQFSNSRSEMNVSTLELGDSALYLCASSLQETSIYNEQFFGPGTRLTVL.

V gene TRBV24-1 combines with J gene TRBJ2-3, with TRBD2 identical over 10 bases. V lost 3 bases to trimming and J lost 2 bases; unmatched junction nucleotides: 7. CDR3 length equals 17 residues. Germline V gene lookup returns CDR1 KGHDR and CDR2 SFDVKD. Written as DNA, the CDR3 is TGTGCCACCAGTGATCCTAGCGGGGGTGAATACACAGATACGCAGTATTTT. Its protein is CATSDPSGGEYTDTQYF.

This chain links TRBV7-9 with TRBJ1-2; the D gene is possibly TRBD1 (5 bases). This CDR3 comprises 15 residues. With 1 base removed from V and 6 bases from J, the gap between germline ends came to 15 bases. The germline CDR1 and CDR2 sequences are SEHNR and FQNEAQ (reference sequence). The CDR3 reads CASSLETGGSDGYTF. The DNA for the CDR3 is TGTGCCAGCAGCTTAGAGACCGGGGGATCGGATGGCTACACCTTC.

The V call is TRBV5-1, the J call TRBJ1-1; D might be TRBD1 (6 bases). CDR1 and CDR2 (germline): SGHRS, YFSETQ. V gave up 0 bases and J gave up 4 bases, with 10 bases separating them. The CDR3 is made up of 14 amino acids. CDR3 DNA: TGCGCCAGCAGCTTGGACAGGGCCGGCACTGAAGCTTTCTTT. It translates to CASSLDRAGTEAFF.